The following is a TCR beta chain sequence with its context. No antigen is known for it. The sample is drawn from a study of T cells in Graves' hyperthyroidism and ophthalmopathy. Notes on the study in general: Ophthalmopathy stood apart from stable hyperthyroidism in a 13 V-J model.

The CDR3 is 15 residues long. The ends lost 5 bases at V and 3 bases at J; junction bases unmatched: 9. From germline, CDR1 is SQVTM and CDR2 ANQGSEA. Using RNA transcripts as the source, TCR beta CDR3 regions were amplified. HTBI primers were the set used in a first-round RT-PCR of the TCR CDR3. TCRdb re-analysed the multiplex PCR reads in MiXCR, keeping a single row per CDR3 protein. The table has about 700,000 distinct CDR3 sequences, about 45% seen once. Orbital computed tomography, thyroid ultrasound, serum thyroxine and TRAb, and clinical symptoms together informed the diagnoses. V gene TRBV29-1 combines with J gene TRBJ1-1; 10 bases map to TRBD1. Material: peripheral blood or thyroid tissue (not recorded which). This sequence was found in an adult man with Graves' disease, either hyperthyroidism or ophthalmopathy (not recorded which). This CDR3 reads CSVRDRGPQHTEAFF. The CDR3 coding sequence is TGCAGCGTTAGGGACAGGGGACCTCAGCACACTGAAGCTTTCTTT.